The entry below describes one T cell receptor (beta chain). The data originate from a study of blood T cell repertoires in COVID-19. Sequencing used immunoSEQ multiplex PCR; TCRdb keeps in-frame clones, though not all of them. The repertoire holds around 400,000 clones, with 85% to 90% as singletons. The CDR3 covers 12 residues. Germline CDR1 reads SQVTM; CDR2 reads ANQGSEA. Trimming at V came to 2 bases and at J to 3 bases, leaving 1 base not matched to a gene. Cohort allocation depended upon clinical history that participants reported. Sequencing was done on a sample of PBMCs or T cells enriched from blood (not recorded which). J is TRBJ2-7 and V is TRBV29-1; the match to TRBD1 covers 7 bases. This TCR derives from a woman in her 30s who had recovered from COVID-19. CDR3 residues: CSVERDSYEQYF. The CDR3, as DNA: TGCAGCGTTGAACGGGACAGCTACGAGCAGTACTTC.